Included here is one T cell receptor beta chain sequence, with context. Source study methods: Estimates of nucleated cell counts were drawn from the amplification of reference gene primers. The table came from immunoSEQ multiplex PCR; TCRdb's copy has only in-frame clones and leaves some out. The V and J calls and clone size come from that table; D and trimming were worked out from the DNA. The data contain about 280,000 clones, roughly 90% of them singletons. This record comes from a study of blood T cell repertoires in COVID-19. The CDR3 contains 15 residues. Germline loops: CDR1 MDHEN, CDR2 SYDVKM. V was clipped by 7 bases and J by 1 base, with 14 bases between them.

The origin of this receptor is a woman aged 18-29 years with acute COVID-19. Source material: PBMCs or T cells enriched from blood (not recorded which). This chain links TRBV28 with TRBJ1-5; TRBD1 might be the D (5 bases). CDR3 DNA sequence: TGTGCCAGCACCCCGACCCGGGGGAGCAATCAGCCCCAGCATTTT. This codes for CASTPTRGSNQPQHF. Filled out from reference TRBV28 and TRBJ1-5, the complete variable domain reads DVKVTQSSRYLVKRTGEKVFLECVQDMDHENMFWYRQDPGLGLRLIYFSYDVKMKEKGDIPEGYSVSREKKERFSLILESASTNQTSMYLCASTPTRGSNQPQHFGDGTRLSIL.